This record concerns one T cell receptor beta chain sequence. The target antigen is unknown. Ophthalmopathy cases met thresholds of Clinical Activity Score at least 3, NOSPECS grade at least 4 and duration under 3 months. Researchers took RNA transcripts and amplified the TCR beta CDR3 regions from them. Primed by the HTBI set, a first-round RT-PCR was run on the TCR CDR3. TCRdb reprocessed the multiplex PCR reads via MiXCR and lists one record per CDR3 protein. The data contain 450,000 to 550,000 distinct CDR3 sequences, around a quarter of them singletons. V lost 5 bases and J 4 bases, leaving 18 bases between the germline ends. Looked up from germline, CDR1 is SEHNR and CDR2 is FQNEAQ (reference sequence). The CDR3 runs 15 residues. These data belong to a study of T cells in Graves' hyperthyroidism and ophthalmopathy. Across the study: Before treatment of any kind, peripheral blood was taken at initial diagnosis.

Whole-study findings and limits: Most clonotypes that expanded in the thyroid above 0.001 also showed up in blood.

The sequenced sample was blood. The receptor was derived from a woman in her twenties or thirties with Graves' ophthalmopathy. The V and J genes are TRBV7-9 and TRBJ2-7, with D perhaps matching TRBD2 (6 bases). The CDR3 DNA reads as TGTGCCAGCAGCCCCCTTGGGCTAGCGTCTTACGAGCAGTACTTC. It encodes CASSPLGLASYEQYF. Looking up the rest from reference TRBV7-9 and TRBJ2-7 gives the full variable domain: DTGVSQNPRHKITKRGQNVTFRCDPISEHNRLYWYRQTLGQGPEFLTYFQNEAQLEKSRLLSDRFSAERPKGSFSTLEIQRTEQGDSAMYLCASSPLGLASYEQYFGPGTRLTVT.